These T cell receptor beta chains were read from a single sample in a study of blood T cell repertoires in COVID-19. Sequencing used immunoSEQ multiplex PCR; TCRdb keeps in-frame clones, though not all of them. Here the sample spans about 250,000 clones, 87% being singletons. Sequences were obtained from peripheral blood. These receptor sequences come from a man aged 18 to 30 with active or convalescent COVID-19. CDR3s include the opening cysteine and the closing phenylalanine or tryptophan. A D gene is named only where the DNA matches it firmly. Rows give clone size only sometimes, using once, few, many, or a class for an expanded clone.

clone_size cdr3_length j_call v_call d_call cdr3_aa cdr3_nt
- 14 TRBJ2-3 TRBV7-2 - CASSPRGLGDTQYF TGTGCCAGCAGCCCTCGGGGGTTGGGAGATACGCAGTATTTT
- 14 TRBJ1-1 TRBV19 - CASSIDQANTEAFF TGTGCCAGTAGTATAGACCAGGCGAACACTGAAGCTTTCTTT
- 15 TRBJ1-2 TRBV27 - CASSLLGSPRDGYTF TGTGCCAGCAGTTTATTGGGCAGTCCCAGGGATGGCTACACCTTC
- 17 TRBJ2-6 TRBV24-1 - CATSANGLHSGANVLTF TGTGCCACCAGTGCTAACGGACTGCACTCTGGGGCCAACGTCCTGACTTTC
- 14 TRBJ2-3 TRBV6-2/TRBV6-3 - CASSYLLSADTQYF TGTGCCAGCAGTTACCTCCTTTCGGCAGATACGCAGTATTTT
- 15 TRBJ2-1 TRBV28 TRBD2 CASKNRGGGRGEQFF TGTGCCAGCAAGAATCGCGGCGGCGGGAGAGGTGAGCAGTTCTTC
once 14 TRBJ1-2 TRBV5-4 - CASSLLAGNYGYTF TGTGCCAGCAGCTTGTTAGCAGGGAACTATGGCTACACCTTC
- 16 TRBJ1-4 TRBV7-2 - CASSLDTGTTNEKLFF TGTGCCAGCAGCTTAGATACCGGGACAACTAATGAAAAACTGTTTTTT
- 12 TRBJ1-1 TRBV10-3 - CAIRSGDTEAFF TGTGCCATCAGGTCAGGGGATACTGAAGCTTTCTTT
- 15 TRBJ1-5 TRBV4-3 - CASSQDWTAIQPQHF TGCGCCAGCAGCCAAGATTGGACAGCCATACAGCCCCAGCATTTT
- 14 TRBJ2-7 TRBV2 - CASSADFTTYEQYF TGTGCCAGCAGTGCCGATTTCACAACCTACGAGCAGTACTTC
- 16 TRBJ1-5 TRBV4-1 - CASSQVVFSSNQPQHF TGCGCCAGCAGCCAAGTCGTTTTTTCTAGCAATCAGCCCCAGCATTTT
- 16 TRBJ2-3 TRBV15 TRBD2 CATSRDAGGSTDTQYF TGTGCCACCAGCAGAGACGCGGGAGGGAGCACAGATACGCAGTATTTT